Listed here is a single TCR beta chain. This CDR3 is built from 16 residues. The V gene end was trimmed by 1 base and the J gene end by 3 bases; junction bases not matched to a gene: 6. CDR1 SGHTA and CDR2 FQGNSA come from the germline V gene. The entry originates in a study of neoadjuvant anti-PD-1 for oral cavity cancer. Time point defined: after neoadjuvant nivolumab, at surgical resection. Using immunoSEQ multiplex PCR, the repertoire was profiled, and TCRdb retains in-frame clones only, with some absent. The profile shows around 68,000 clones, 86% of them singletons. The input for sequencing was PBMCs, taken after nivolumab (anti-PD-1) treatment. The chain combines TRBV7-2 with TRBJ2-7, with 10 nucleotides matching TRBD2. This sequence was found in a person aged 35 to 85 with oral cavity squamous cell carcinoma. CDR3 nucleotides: TGTGCCAGCAGCTTAGTGGCTAGCGGGGGCAACTACGAGCAGTACTTC. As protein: CASSLVASGGNYEQYF.